This TCR beta chain is from a study of blood T cell repertoires in COVID-19. For the study at large: The United States, Italy and Spain supplied acute and convalescent COVID-19 samples. Sample material is recorded as cDNA or gDNA derived from T cells, B-cell-depleted T cells, or PBMCs.

The CDR3 totals 15 residues. Germline V gene lookup returns CDR1 MNHEY and CDR2 SMNVEV (reference sequence). The germline V and J ends were trimmed by 2 bases and 2 bases, with 10 bases remaining between them. Authors' data handling: Estimated nucleated cell counts came from reference gene primer amplification. This table comes from immunoSEQ multiplex PCR, and its TCRdb copy is limited to in-frame clones, with some not included. V and J calls and clone size are copied from that table; D and trimming were computed from the DNA. The table lists 250,000 to 300,000 clones, about nine tenths of them singletons.

Sequences were obtained from peripheral blood. The chain links TRBV27 to TRBJ2-1; perhaps TRBD2 as D (6 bases). The receptor was derived from a middle-aged woman with acute or convalescent COVID-19. The CDR3 spells CASSLAGIPYNEQFF. CDR3 nucleotides: TGTGCCAGCAGTTTAGCGGGGATCCCCTACAATGAGCAGTTCTTC.